This T cell receptor beta chain was captured in a study of T cell responses to AZD1222 COVID-19 vaccine. Study outcomes and limitations: Spike-specific TCR breadth and depth both grew after two AZD1222 doses. Close to half of all spike-specific TCRs reportedly target regions of the variants that are unmutated.

Turning to this clone: Antigen specificity is unknown.

Germline-derived CDR1 and CDR2 are KGHSH and LQKENI. The CDR3 has 14 amino acids. V lost 6 bases, J lost 4 bases, and 15 bases lay in between. Sequencing used immunoSEQ multiplex PCR; TCRdb keeps in-frame clones, though not all of them. The table lists 90,000 or so clones, approximately 91% of them singletons. Specimen: peripheral blood, collected on day 0 of AZD1222 vaccination. This sequence was found in an adult in good health. The V gene is TRBV18, the J gene TRBJ1-2, with a possible D match to TRBD1 (5 bases). CDR3 protein: CASSPTGDGYGYTF. CDR3 nucleotides: TGTGCCAGCTCCCCCACTGGGGACGGCTATGGCTACACCTTC.